The 17 T cell receptor beta chains below were found in one sample sequenced in a study of cytomegalovirus exposure and HLA in healthy donors. Vbeta (60) and Jbeta (13) primers were used in the PCR. Measured with immunoSEQ multiplex PCR; TCRdb has only the in-frame clones, and not every one. The profile shows some 130,000 clones, approximately 80% of them singletons. Sequenced material: PBMCs. The receptors come from a male donor in good health and CMV-seropositive.

The J gene is TRBJ2-7, the V gene TRBV19, with D hard to call. The V and J ends lost 5 bases and 3 bases respectively, with 14 bases between them. The germline V gene has CDR1 LNHDA and CDR2 SQIVND (reference sequence). CDR3 length: 14 residues. The CDR3 here is CASSVVERSYEQYF. In DNA form, the CDR3 reads TGTGCCAGTAGTGTGGTAGAGAGGAGCTACGAGCAGTACTTC.

CDR3: CASSEDSLGLYF. CDR3 DNA sequence: TGTGCCAGTAGCGAGGACAGCCTGGGGCTGTATTTT. The rearrangement uses TRBV19 and TRBJ2-3; TRBD1 might be the D (6 bases). Germline values: CDR1 LNHDA, CDR2 SQIVND (reference sequence). This CDR3 is 12 amino acids long. Deletions cut 6 bases from V and 14 bases from J, with 18 bases between.

The table lists this clone with a few counts. The gene calls are TRBV11-2 and TRBJ2-7; TRBD2 aligns across 9 bases. The junction had 10 bases not matched to a gene; V was cut back by 5 bases and J by 5 bases. The length of the CDR3 is 15 residues. CDR1 and CDR2 from the germline V gene are SGHAT and FQNNGV. CDR3 nucleotides: TGTGCCAGCAGCCCCTCAGCGGGAGGTCTCAACGAGCAGTACTTC. This encodes CASSPSAGGLNEQYF.

The J gene is TRBJ2-2, the V gene TRBV7-2, with TRBD1 matching over 10 bases. The germline V gene has CDR1 SGHTA and CDR2 FQGNSA. This CDR3 is built from 17 residues. The ends lost 4 bases at V and 7 bases at J; junction bases unmatched: 12. CDR3 sequence (DNA): TGTGCCAGCAGCTCGACAGGGGGCGCATTTAGGGGCGGGGAGCTGTTTTTT. The encoded protein is CASSSTGGAFRGGELFF.

In nucleotides, the CDR3 is TGTGCCAGCAGCCCCCGGAGGGGTGACACCGGGGAGCTGTTTTTT. Translated: CASSPRRGDTGELFF. The chain combines TRBV11-3 with TRBJ2-2, with D perhaps TRBD2 (6 bases). Germline-derived CDR1 and CDR2 are SGHNT and YENEEA. The V end lost 5 bases, the J end lost 3 bases, and 13 bases lay between the germline ends. The CDR3 extends over 15 amino acids.

Only one count was recorded for this clone. The rearrangement joins TRBV28 to TRBJ2-7; 11 bases are shared with TRBD2. Germline V gene data show CDR1 as MDHEN and CDR2 as SYDVKM. The CDR3 contains 15 residues. V trimming: 7 bases; J trimming: 7 bases; junction bases outside the gene matches: 12. The CDR3 protein is CASTPPTSGSGEQYF. As DNA, the CDR3 is TGTGCCAGCACCCCGCCCACTAGCGGGAGTGGGGAGCAGTACTTC.

J is TRBJ2-7 and V is TRBV12-5, with 10 nucleotides matching TRBD1. J was trimmed by 0 bases and V by 6 bases; bases with no gene match: 5. The CDR3 covers 15 residues. Germline lookup yields CDR1 LGHNT and CDR2 FRNRAP. CDR3 in amino acids: CASGKTGGRSYEQYF. The CDR3 nucleotides are TGTGCTAGTGGGAAGACAGGGGGCCGCTCCTACGAGCAGTACTTC.

The rearrangement joins TRBV7-9 to TRBJ1-5; 9 positions agree with TRBD1. Per germline, CDR1 SEHNR and CDR2 FQNEAQ (reference sequence). V was clipped by 4 bases and J by 6 bases; unmatched bases: 13. CDR3 length equals 17 residues. The chain's CDR3 is CASSSPEQGAKGQPQHF. Here the CDR3 DNA reads TGTGCCAGCAGCTCACCAGAACAGGGGGCAAAGGGTCAGCCCCAGCATTTT.

Worth noting for this clone: In this CDR3 the conserved last residue, phenylalanine or tryptophan, is missing, so a read error is likely. The DNA is left out, because the CDR3 cannot be placed on it with certainty; the CDR3 is given as TCRdb lists it. This chain connects TRBV7-9 to TRBJ2-7; the table assigns TRBD2, which was not confirmed against the DNA. The CDR3 is made up of 13 amino acids, end residues included. In germline, CDR1 is SEHNR, CDR2 FQNEAQ (reference sequence). CDR3 sequence: CASSAEDFSGPYY.

The chain couples TRBV30 to TRBJ2-1, with TRBD2 as a possible D gene (6 bases). In germline, CDR1 is GTSNPN, CDR2 SVGIG (reference sequence). The CDR3 is made up of 14 amino acids. V lost 2 bases to trimming and J lost 6 bases, with 14 bases between them. Written as DNA, the CDR3 is TGTGCCTGGAGTACCACATCCGGGGGCAATGAGCAGTTCTTC. This gives the protein CAWSTTSGGNEQFF. Together with reference TRBV30 and TRBJ2-1, the CDR3 gives the full variable domain: SQTIHQWPATLVQPVGSPLSLECTVEGTSNPNLYWYRQAAGRGLQLLFYSVGIGQISSEVPQNLSASRPQDRQFILSSKKLLLSDSGFYLCAWSTTSGGNEQFFGPGTRLTVL.

This chain connects TRBV2 to TRBJ2-2; no reliable D call. CDR1 and CDR2 from the germline V gene are SNHLY and FYNNEI. With 4 bases removed from V and 1 base from J, the gap between germline ends came to 13 bases. This CDR3 spans 16 amino acids. The CDR3 bases are TGTGCCAGCAGTGCCGCGCACCCGGGGAACACCGGGGAGCTGTTTTTT. Its translation: CASSAAHPGNTGELFF.

The chain has TRBV18 and TRBJ2-3; D might be TRBD2 (6 bases). Germline loops: CDR1 KGHSH, CDR2 LQKENI. The CDR3 loop spans 16 amino acids. V lost 1 base and J lost 4, with 15 bases in between. The CDR3 DNA is TGTGCCAGCTCACCACTTAGGGCTAGCGAGTCAGATACGCAGTATTTT. Encoded protein: CASSPLRASESDTQYF.

V and J are TRBV9 and TRBJ1-6; D possibly corresponds to TRBD1 (6 bases). There are 18 residues in the CDR3. Deletions cut 3 bases from V and 2 bases from J, with 18 bases between. The V gene's germline CDR1 is SGDLS and CDR2 YYNGEE. The CDR3 DNA is TGTGCCAGCAGCGCTTCTGAAGGGGGGGCTGCCTATAATTCACCCCTCCACTTT. This sequence encodes CASSASEGGAAYNSPLHF. The variable domain in full, completed from reference TRBV9 and TRBJ1-6, reads DSGVTQTPKHLITATGQRVTLRCSPRSGDLSVYWYQQSLDQGLQFLIQYYNGEERAKGNILERFSAQQFPDLHSELNLSSLELGDSALYFCASSASEGGAAYNSPLHFGNGTRLTVT.

This clone was counted a single time. The V and J genes are TRBV5-1 and TRBJ2-7; D is unclear. In germline, CDR1 is SGHRS, CDR2 YFSETQ. The CDR3 has 13 residues. V lost 3 bases to trimming and J lost 4 bases, with 11 bases between them. As DNA, the CDR3 is TGCGCCAGCAGCTCCCCGACTTTTTACGAGCAGTACTTC. Translation: CASSSPTFYEQYF.

This clone was picked up a small number of times. This rearrangement joins TRBV28 to TRBJ2-5; 8 nucleotides align to TRBD2. Unmatched junction bases numbered 13, after V lost 0 bases and J lost 4 bases. This CDR3 spans 18 amino acids. Germline CDR1 MDHEN, CDR2 SYDVKM. In DNA form, the CDR3 reads TGTGCCAGCAGTTTATGGCGAACGGGAGGGCCTCGCGGAGAGACCCAGTACTTC. Amino acid sequence: CASSLWRTGGPRGETQYF. Together with reference TRBV28 and TRBJ2-5, the CDR3 gives the full variable domain: DVKVTQSSRYLVKRTGEKVFLECVQDMDHENMFWYRQDPGLGLRLIYFSYDVKMKEKGDIPEGYSVSREKKERFSLILESASTNQTSMYLCASSLWRTGGPRGETQYFGPGTRLLVL.

The chain links TRBV11-1 to TRBJ2-1, with D possibly TRBD2 on 6 matching bases. The V gene lost 4 bases and the J gene lost 2 bases, with 12 bases spanning the gap. Germline CDR1 and CDR2: SGHAT and FQDESV (reference sequence). The CDR3 loop spans 15 amino acids. CDR3 loop: CASSSGGEAYNEQFF. CDR3 coding DNA: TGTGCCAGCAGCTCAGGAGGGGAGGCCTACAATGAGCAGTTCTTC.

In nucleotides, the CDR3 is TGTGCCAGCAGCTTTCAGGGCCAAGAGACCCAGTACTTC. As protein: CASSFQGQETQYF. The chain links TRBV7-2 to TRBJ2-5, with D perhaps TRBD1 (5 bases). CDR1 is SGHTA, CDR2 FQGNSA, per germline. The V end lost 3 bases, the J end lost 1 base, and 6 bases lay between the germline ends. The CDR3 consists of 13 residues.